This entry lists 14 T cell receptor beta chains sequenced from one sample in a study of T cells in Graves' hyperthyroidism and ophthalmopathy. Using RNA transcripts as the source, TCR beta CDR3 regions were amplified. HTBI primers were employed in a first-round RT-PCR of the TCR CDR3. TCRdb reanalysed the multiplex PCR reads using MiXCR and keeps one entry per CDR3 protein. This sample has 550,000 to 800,000 distinct CDR3 sequences, with around 17% found just once. Sequenced: blood. Receptors originate from a man between 18 and 35 years old with Graves' hyperthyroidism.

This clonotype was counted many times. This chain's CDR3 is CASSLGTLPDTQYF. The CDR3 DNA sequence: TGTGCCAGCAGCTTAGGCACCTTGCCCGATACGCAGTATTTT. The chain has TRBV7-9 and TRBJ2-3; no reliable D call. The CDR3 has 14 residues. Trimming cost V 1 base and J 6 bases, with 11 bases left between them. In germline, CDR1 is SEHNR, CDR2 FQNEAQ (reference sequence).

This clonotype was seen repeatedly, ten times or more. The V call is TRBV7-2, the J call TRBJ1-5, with a possible D match to TRBD1 (5 bases). Trimming removed 1 base at V and 2 bases at J, with 6 bases between. Germline V gene data show CDR1 as SGHTA and CDR2 as FQGNSA. This CDR3 has 14 residues. CDR3 nucleotide sequence: TGTGCCAGCAGCTTAGTACAGGGCAATCAGCCCCAGCATTTT. Amino acids: CASSLVQGNQPQHF.

This clonotype was seen a few times. The chain joins TRBV29-1 to TRBJ2-7, with 10 bases aligning to TRBD1. CDR1 SQVTM and CDR2 ANQGSEA come from the germline V gene. The CDR3 sequence is 13 residues long. Here the CDR3 reads CSYRGGQGNEQYF. The CDR3 bases are TGCAGTTACCGAGGGGGACAGGGGAACGAGCAGTACTTC.

This clonotype was seen only a few times. The V call is TRBV3-2, the J call TRBJ2-1; the table names TRBD2, a call not compared with the DNA. TRBV3-2 is an annotated pseudogene. There are 17 residues in the CDR3. The CDR3 DNA sequence: TGTGCCAGCAGCGGGAGCGGGAGAGGGAGCTCCTACAATGAGCAGTTCTTC. This sequence encodes CASSGSGRGSSYNEQFF.

A few counts support this clonotype. This chain connects TRBV20-1 to TRBJ2-3; 7 positions agree with TRBD2. The CDR3 spans 15 residues. Germline V lookup: CDR1 DFQATT, CDR2 SNEGSKA (reference sequence). V shed 7 bases, J shed 4 bases, and the junction held 14 bases outside the gene matches. The CDR3 coding sequence is TGCAGTGATATACCGGCGGGAGCTTCCGCAGATACGCAGTATTTT. Protein sequence: CSDIPAGASADTQYF.

This sequence joins TRBV7-2 and TRBJ2-2; TRBD1 aligns across 7 bases. The CDR3 is 15 amino acids. Trimming took 5 bases from V and 4 from J; bases not matched to a gene: 7. CDR1 is SGHTA and CDR2 is FQGNSA in the germline V gene. The DNA of the CDR3 is TGTGCCAGCAGCGACTATAAGGGGGCCACCGGGGAGCTGTTTTTT. Its translation: CASSDYKGATGELFF.

The CDR3 sequence: CASSQTRSRGTNEKLFF. The CDR3 bases are TGCGCCAGCAGCCAAACAAGATCGAGGGGAACTAATGAAAAACTGTTTTTT. This chain links TRBV4-1 with TRBJ1-4, with D perhaps matching TRBD1 (5 bases). Germline CDR1 MGHRA, CDR2 YSYEKL. Trimming took 2 bases from V and 1 from J, leaving 14 bases between them. This CDR3 has 17 amino acids.

The rearrangement joins TRBV5-1 to TRBJ2-6; tentatively, D is TRBD1 (6 bases). Germline CDR1 is SGHRS and CDR2 is YFSETQ. The CDR3 has 15 amino acids. Trimming cost V 4 bases and J 0 bases, with 8 bases left between them. The CDR3 bases are TGCGCCAGCAGCAAGGGGGTCTCTGGGGCCAACGTCCTGACTTTC. Translated, it gives CASSKGVSGANVLTF.

This clonotype was detected ten times or more. V is TRBV28 and J is TRBJ2-5; D tentatively reads TRBD1 or TRBD2 (7 bases each). The germline gives CDR1 MDHEN, CDR2 SYDVKM. The length of the CDR3 is 14 residues. V lost 7 bases and J 1 base, leaving 13 bases between the germline ends. CDR3 loop: CASTQGGAQETQYF. The CDR3 DNA follows: TGTGCCAGCACCCAGGGGGGGGCCCAAGAGACCCAGTACTTC.

This clonotype was seen a few times. The chain combines TRBV30 with TRBJ1-2, with 7 bases fitting TRBD1. The CDR3 is made up of 16 amino acids. V shed 3 bases, J shed 4 bases, and the junction held 14 bases outside the gene matches. Germline V lookup: CDR1 GTSNPN, CDR2 SVGIG (reference sequence). CDR3 sequence: CAWRDRQGITTYGYTF. DNA for the CDR3: TGTGCCTGGAGGGATAGACAGGGAATTACTACCTATGGCTACACCTTC.

This clonotype was seen at least ten times. The chain employs TRBV2 and TRBJ2-3; D is unresolved. The CDR3 is 13 amino acids. Germline V gene data show CDR1 as SNHLY and CDR2 as FYNNEI. V was shortened by 8 bases and J by 0 bases, with 9 bases between the two germline ends. In nucleotides, the CDR3 is TGTGCCAGCGCAGTGATTAGCACAGATACGCAGTATTTT. This gives the protein CASAVISTDTQYF.

This clonotype was found many times. The chain uses TRBV7-2 and TRBJ1-5; perhaps TRBD1 as D (5 bases). Trimming removed 0 bases from V and 2 bases from J, with 11 bases in between. The V gene's germline CDR1 is SGHTA and CDR2 FQGNSA. The CDR3 totals 16 residues. CDR3 sequence: CASSLAGPLGNQPQHF. CDR3 sequence (DNA): TGTGCCAGCAGCTTAGCGGGACCTCTCGGCAATCAGCCCCAGCATTTT.

The chain has TRBV30 and TRBJ1-5, with 9 bases matching TRBD1. The germline gives CDR1 GTSNPN, CDR2 SVGIG (reference sequence). The CDR3 has 14 residues. Trimming cost V 3 bases and J 6 bases; bases outside gene matches: 6. CDR3 coding DNA: TGTGCCTGGAGACCGGGACAGGGTTTTCAGCCCCAGCATTTT. It is translated as CAWRPGQGFQPQHF.

The chain carries TRBV19 and TRBJ1-1, with TRBD1 as a possible D gene (5 bases). The CDR3 is 16 residues long. V gave up 10 bases and J gave up 0 bases, with 21 bases separating them. Germline CDR1 is LNHDA and CDR2 is SQIVND (reference sequence). The CDR3 is CATLGLGPRMNTEAFF. The CDR3 DNA reads TGTGCCACATTGGGTCTGGGACCTCGAATGAACACTGAAGCTTTCTTT.